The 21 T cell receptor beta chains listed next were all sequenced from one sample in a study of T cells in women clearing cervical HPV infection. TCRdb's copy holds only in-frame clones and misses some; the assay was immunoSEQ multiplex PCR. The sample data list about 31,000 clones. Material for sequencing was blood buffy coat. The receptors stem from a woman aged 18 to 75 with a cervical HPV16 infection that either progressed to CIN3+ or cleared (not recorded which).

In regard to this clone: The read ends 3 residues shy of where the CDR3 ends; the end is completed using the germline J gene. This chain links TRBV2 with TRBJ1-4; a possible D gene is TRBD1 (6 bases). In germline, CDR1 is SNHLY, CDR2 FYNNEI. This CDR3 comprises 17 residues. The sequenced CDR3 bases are TGTGCCAGCAGCACACAGGGAGGGAGGTCTGGGGCCAACGTA. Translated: CASSTQGGRSGANV. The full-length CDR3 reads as CASSTQGGRSGANVLFF.

The CDR3 is CASSLVGGQGYEQYF. Partial CDR3 DNA: TGTGCCAGCAGCTTGGTTGGGGGACAGGGCTACGAG. This chain uses TRBV5-4 with TRBJ2-7, with 9 bases fitting TRBD1. The read finishes 3 residues shy of the CDR3 end, and the germline J gene is used to complete it. Germline CDR1 is SGHNT and CDR2 is YYREEE (reference sequence). This CDR3 spans 15 amino acids. J gave up 3 bases and V 0 bases, and 4 bases lay outside the gene matches.

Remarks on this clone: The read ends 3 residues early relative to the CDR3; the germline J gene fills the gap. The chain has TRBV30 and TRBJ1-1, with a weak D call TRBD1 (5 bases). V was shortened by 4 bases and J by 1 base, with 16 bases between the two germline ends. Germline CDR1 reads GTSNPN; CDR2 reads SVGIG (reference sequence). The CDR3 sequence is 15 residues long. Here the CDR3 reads CAWKYVRRGNTEAFF. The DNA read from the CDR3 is TGTGCCTGGAAATATGTGCGTAGGGGGAACACTGAA. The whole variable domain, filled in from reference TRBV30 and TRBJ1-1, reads SQTIHQWPATLVQPVGSPLSLECTVEGTSNPNLYWYRQAAGRGLQLLFYSVGIGQISSEVPQNLSASRPQDRQFILSSKKLLLSDSGFYLCAWKYVRRGNTEAFFGQGTRLTVV.

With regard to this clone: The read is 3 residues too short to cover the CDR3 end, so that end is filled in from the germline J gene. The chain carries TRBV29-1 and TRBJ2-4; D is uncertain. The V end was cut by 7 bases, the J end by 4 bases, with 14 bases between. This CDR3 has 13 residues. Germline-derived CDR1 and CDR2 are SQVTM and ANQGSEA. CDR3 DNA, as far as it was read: TGCAGCGCCTCCGGGTCCTCAAAAAACATT. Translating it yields CSASGSSKNI. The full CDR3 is CSASGSSKNIQYF.

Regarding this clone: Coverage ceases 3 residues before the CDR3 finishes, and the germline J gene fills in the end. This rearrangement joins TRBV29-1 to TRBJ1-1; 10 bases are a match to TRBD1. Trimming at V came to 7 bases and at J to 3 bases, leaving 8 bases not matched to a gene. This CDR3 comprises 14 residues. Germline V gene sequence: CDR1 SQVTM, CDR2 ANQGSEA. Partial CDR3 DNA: TGCAGCGCTCACCCGACAGGGGGCTACACTGAA. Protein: CSAHPTGGYTE. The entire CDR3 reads CSAHPTGGYTEAFF.

Partial CDR3 DNA: TGTGCCAGCAGCCCTCCGGGACAAATGAACACTGAA. The encoded protein is CASSPPGQMNTE. In full, the CDR3 is CASSPPGQMNTEAFF. The chain links TRBV7-9 to TRBJ1-1, with D maybe TRBD1 (6 bases). The read terminates 3 residues ahead of where the CDR3 ends, so the germline J gene completes it. The CDR3 sequence is 15 residues long. Germline CDR1 and CDR2: SEHNR and FQNEAQ (reference sequence). The V and J ends lost 5 bases and 0 bases respectively, with 13 bases between them.

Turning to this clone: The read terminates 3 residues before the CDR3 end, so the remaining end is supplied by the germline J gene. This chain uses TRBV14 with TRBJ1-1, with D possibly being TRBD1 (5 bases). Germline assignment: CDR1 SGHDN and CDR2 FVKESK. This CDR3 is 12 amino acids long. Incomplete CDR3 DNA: TGTGCCAGCAGCCAAGTAGCAGGGGAA. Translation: CASSQVAGE. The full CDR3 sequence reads CASSQVAGEAFF.

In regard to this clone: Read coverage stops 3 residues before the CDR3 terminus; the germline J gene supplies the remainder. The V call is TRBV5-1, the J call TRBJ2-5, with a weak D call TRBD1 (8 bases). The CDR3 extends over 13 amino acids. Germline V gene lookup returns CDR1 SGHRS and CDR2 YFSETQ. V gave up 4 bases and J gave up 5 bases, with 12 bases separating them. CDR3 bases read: TGCGCCAGCAGCGAACAGGGGGGGGAGACC. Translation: CASSEQGGET. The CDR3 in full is CASSEQGGETQYF.

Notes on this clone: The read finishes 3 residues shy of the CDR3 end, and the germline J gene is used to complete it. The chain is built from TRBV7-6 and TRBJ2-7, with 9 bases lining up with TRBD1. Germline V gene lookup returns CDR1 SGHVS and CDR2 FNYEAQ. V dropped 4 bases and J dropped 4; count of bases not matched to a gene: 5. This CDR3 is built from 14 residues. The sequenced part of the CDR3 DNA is TGTGCCAGCAGCTACCGGGACAGGGAATACGAG. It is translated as CASSYRDREYE. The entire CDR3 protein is CASSYRDREYEQYF.

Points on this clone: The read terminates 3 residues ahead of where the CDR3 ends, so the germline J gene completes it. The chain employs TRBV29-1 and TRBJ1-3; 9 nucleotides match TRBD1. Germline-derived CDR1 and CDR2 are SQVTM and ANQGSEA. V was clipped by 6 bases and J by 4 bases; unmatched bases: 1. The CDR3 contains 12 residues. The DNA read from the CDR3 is TGCAGCGTGGGGACAGGGGGAAACACC. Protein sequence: CSVGTGGNT. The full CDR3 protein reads CSVGTGGNTIYF.

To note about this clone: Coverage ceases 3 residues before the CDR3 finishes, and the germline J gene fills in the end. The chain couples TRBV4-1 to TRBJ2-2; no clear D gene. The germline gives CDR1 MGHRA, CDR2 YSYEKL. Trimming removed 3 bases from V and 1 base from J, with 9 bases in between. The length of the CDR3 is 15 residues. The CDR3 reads CASSHRVQNTGELFF. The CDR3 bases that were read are TGCGCCAGCAGCCATAGGGTACAGAACACCGGGGAG.

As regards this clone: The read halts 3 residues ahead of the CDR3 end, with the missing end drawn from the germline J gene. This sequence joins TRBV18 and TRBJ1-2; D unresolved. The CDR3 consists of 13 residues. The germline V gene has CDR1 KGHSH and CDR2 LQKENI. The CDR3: CASSSQGDNDYTF. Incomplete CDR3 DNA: TGTGCCAGCTCATCTCAAGGAGACAATGAC.

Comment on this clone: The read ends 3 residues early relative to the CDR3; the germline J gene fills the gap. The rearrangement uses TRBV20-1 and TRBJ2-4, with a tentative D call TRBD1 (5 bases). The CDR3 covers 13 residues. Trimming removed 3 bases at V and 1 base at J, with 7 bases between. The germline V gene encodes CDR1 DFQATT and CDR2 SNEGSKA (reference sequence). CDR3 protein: CSARKGAKNIQYF. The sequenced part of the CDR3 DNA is TGCAGTGCTAGGAAGGGGGCCAAAAACATT.

CDR3 sequence: CAWTTGVGTEAFF. The CDR3 bases that were read are TGTGCCTGGACTACAGGGGTGGGGACTGAA. The chain joins TRBV30 to TRBJ1-1; the match to TRBD1 covers 7 bases. The DNA ends 3 residues before the CDR3 does, and the rest of the CDR3 is filled in from the germline J gene. The CDR3 has 13 residues. Germline loops: CDR1 GTSNPN, CDR2 SVGIG (reference sequence). V trimming: 4 bases; J trimming: 5 bases; junction bases outside the gene matches: 7.

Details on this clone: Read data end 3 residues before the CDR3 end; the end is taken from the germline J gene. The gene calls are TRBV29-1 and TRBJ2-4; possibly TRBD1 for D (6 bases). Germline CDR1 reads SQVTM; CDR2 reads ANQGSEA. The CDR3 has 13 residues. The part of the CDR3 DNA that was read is TGCAGCGTTGTAACAGGGCAGGGCTATGGT. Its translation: CSVVTGQGYG. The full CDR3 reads CSVVTGQGYGQYF. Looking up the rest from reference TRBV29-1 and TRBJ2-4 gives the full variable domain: SAVISQKPSRDICQRGTSLTIQCQVDSQVTMMFWYRQQPGQSLTLIATANQGSEATYESGFVIDKFPISRPNLTFSTLTVSNMSPEDSSIYLCSVVTGQGYGQYFGAGTRLSVL.

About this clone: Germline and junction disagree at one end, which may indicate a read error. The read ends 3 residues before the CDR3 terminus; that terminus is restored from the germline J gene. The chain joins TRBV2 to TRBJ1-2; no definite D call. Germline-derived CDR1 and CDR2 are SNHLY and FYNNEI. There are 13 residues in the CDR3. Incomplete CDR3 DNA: TGTGCCAGCACTGAACTTGTAAACTATGGC. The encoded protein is CASTELVNYG. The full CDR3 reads CASTELVNYGYTF.

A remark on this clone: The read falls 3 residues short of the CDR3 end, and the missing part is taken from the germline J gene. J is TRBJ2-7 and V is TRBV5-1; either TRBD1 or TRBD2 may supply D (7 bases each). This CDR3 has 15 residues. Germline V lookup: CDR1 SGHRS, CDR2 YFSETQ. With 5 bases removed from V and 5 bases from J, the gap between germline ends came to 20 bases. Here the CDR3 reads CASRGAQGRVDEQYF. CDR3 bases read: TGCGCCAGCAGAGGGGCACAGGGGAGGGTCGACGAG.

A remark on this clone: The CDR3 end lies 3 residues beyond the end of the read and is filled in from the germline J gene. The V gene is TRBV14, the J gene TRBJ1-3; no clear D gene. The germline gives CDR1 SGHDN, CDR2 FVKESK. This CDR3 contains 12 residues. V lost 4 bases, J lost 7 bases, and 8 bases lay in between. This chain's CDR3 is CASSRQENTIYF. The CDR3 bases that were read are TGTGCCAGCAGCCGCCAGGAGAACACC.

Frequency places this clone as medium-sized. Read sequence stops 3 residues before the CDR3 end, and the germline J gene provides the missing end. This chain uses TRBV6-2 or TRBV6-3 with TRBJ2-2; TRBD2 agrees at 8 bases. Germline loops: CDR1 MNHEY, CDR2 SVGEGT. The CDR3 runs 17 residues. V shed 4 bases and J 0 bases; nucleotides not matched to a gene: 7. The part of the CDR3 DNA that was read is TGTGCCAGCAGTTCGCACTCGGGGGGGACGAACACCGGGGAG. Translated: CASSSHSGGTNTGE. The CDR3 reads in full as CASSSHSGGTNTGELFF.

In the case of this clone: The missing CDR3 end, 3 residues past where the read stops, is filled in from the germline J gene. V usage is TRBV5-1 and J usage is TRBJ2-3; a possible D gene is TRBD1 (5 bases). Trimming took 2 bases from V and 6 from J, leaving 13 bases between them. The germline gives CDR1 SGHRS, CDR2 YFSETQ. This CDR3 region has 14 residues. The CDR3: CASSFGRVKDTQYF. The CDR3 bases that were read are TGCGCCAGCAGCTTCGGCAGGGTAAAGGATACG.

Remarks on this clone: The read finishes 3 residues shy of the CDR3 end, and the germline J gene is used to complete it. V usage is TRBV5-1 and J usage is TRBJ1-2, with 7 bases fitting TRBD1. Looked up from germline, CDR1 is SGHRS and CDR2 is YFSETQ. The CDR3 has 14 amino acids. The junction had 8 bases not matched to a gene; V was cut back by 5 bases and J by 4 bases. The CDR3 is CASSNGDSLYGYTF. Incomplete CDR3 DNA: TGCGCCAGCAGTAATGGGGACAGTCTCTATGGC.